The rows below give T cell receptor beta chains drawn from one sample of a study of somatic mutations in cytotoxic T cells in rheumatoid arthritis. TCRdb's copy holds only in-frame clones and misses some; the assay was immunoSEQ multiplex PCR. The sample lists more than 35,000 clones, around 80% occurring once. The specimen sequenced was CD8+ T cells sorted from blood. Source of these receptors: a man aged 35 to 55 in good health. Each CDR3 is given with its conserved first and last residue. Clone size, where shown, is once, few, many, or a class for clones that have expanded.

>NA|TRBV7-6
CASSLGVGTEAFF
>NA|TRBV28
CASSLLQGQPQHF
>NA|TRBV9
CASSLRLASGTDTQYF
>NA|TRBV27
CASSLTGGGYEQYF
>NA|TRBV5-8
CASSYGTSTNGYTF
>NA|TRBV28
CASSFPVSGISTDTQYF
>NA|TRBV10-2
CASMDAEQFF
>few|TRBV6-1
CASSWNYEQYF
>NA|TRBV6-5
CASSYSTRWINEQFF
>NA|TRBV27
CASSPYLGGPGNYEQYF
>NA|TRBV6-4
CASSWTGGDQETQYF
>NA|TRBV11-2
CASSLEAGRVNEQFF
>NA|TRBV9
CASSVEGAGGNGELFF
>NA|TRBV19
CASSIGGELFF